Shown below are 23 T cell receptor beta chains from a single sample sequenced in a study of blood T cells in healthy people across ages. Alongside a J-beta primer mix, a sample-barcoded 5' primer served in a second PCR lasting roughly 7 to 11 cycles. TCRdb redid the calling of the 5' RACE reads with MiXCR, one entry per CDR3 protein. Seen here are roughly 1.7 million distinct CDR3 sequences, about 31% observed once, and the top ten hold roughly 12%. The specimen was blood. The receptor set was obtained from a woman in her 30s in good health.

The gene calls are TRBV20-1 and TRBJ2-1, with TRBD2 matching 12 bases. Germline V gene lookup returns CDR1 DFQATT and CDR2 SNEGSKA (reference sequence). The CDR3 contains 16 residues. After removal of 7 bases from V and 4 bases from J, the junction contained 11 bases not matched to a gene. CDR3 residues: CSVRPSGGALYNEQFF. DNA of the CDR3: TGCAGTGTCAGGCCTAGCGGGGGGGCTTTATACAATGAGCAGTTCTTC.

This clonotype was seen only a few times. A read error may produce the germline difference seen at one junction end. The chain links TRBV7-9 to TRBJ2-1; possible D gene TRBD1, 6 bases. Germline CDR1 is SEHNR and CDR2 is FQNEAQ (reference sequence). The CDR3 is 15 residues long. For the CDR3, the DNA is TGTGCCGGCAGCGTTCTGGACAGCCCCTACAATGAGCAGTTCTTC. It yields the protein CAGSVLDSPYNEQFF. Full variable domain (remainder filled in from reference TRBV7-9 and TRBJ2-1): DTGVSQNPRHKITKRGQNVTFRCDPISEHNRLYWYRQTLGQGPEFLTYFQNEAQLEKSRLLSDRFSAERPKGSFSTLEIQRTEQGDSAMYLCAGSVLDSPYNEQFFGPGTRLTVL.

This clonotype showed up many times. The V and J genes are TRBV12-3 or TRBV12-4 and TRBJ2-7; 7 bases line up with TRBD1. The CDR3 extends over 14 amino acids. Trimming took 4 bases from V and 6 from J; bases not matched to a gene: 9. CDR3 DNA sequence: TGTGCCAGCAGTTCGGACAGGTTCCTAGGCGAGCAGTACTTC. Its protein product is CASSSDRFLGEQYF.

In this sample, this clonotype turned up a few times. This CDR3 reads CSARGGFSGTPYEQYF. In DNA form, the CDR3 reads TGCAGTGCTAGAGGAGGGTTTTCCGGGACACCCTACGAGCAGTACTTC. The chain recombines TRBV20-1 with TRBJ2-7, with D tentatively TRBD1 (6 bases). Germline-derived CDR1 and CDR2 are DFQATT and SNEGSKA (reference sequence). V dropped 1 base and J dropped 2 bases, with 18 bases sitting between them. This CDR3 has 16 amino acids.

This clonotype was observed many times. The rearrangement uses TRBV29-1 and TRBJ2-1, with D maybe TRBD1 (6 bases). The germline CDR1 and CDR2 sequences are SQVTM and ANQGSEA. There are 16 residues in the CDR3. The V and J ends lost 3 bases and 0 bases respectively, with 15 bases between them. As DNA, the CDR3 is TGCAGCGTTGATGTTGGAAGGGGGAGCTCCTACAATGAGCAGTTCTTC. This translates into CSVDVGRGSSYNEQFF.

This clonotype was observed a handful of times. The chain employs TRBV7-9 and TRBJ1-2; D is uncertain. This CDR3 spans 14 amino acids. Looked up from germline, CDR1 is SEHNR and CDR2 is FQNEAQ (reference sequence). V was cut by 4 bases and J by 4 bases, with 13 bases left in between. Here the CDR3 reads CASSSGPGGYGYTF. The CDR3 coding sequence is TGTGCCAGCAGCTCAGGACCAGGTGGCTATGGCTACACCTTC.

This clonotype occurred many times. The V and J genes are TRBV4-1 and TRBJ2-7, with D perhaps matching TRBD1 (6 bases). V was shortened by 4 bases and J by 1 base, with 17 bases between the two germline ends. CDR1 is MGHRA, CDR2 YSYEKL, per germline. CDR3 length: 16 amino acids. The CDR3 spells CASSLTSTGQSYEQYF. The DNA for the CDR3 is TGCGCCAGCAGCCTTACTTCGACAGGTCAATCCTACGAGCAGTACTTC.

This clonotype was seen a few times. The chain recombines TRBV4-1 with TRBJ1-1; TRBD1 is a possible D gene (5 bases). The germline CDR1 and CDR2 sequences are MGHRA and YSYEKL. V gave up 3 bases and J gave up 4 bases, with 15 bases separating them. This CDR3 region has 15 residues. CDR3 region: CASSHKMGGSTEAFF. The CDR3 bases are TGCGCCAGCAGCCACAAAATGGGGGGGAGCACTGAAGCTTTCTTT.

In this sample, this clonotype turned up a few times. This rearrangement joins TRBV20-1 to TRBJ2-6, with D perhaps TRBD2 (5 bases). Germline lookup yields CDR1 DFQATT and CDR2 SNEGSKA (reference sequence). The V and J ends lost 0 bases and 0 bases respectively, with 12 bases between them. The CDR3 is made up of 17 amino acids. CDR3 loop: CSARDAPGLSGANVLTF. DNA of the CDR3: TGCAGTGCTAGAGATGCGCCTGGACTCTCTGGGGCCAACGTCCTGACTTTC.

In the case of this clonotype: A read error may produce the germline difference seen at one junction end. This chain joins TRBV5-1 and TRBJ1-1; D ambiguous. The length of the CDR3 is 12 residues. Looked up from germline, CDR1 is SGHRS and CDR2 is YFSETQ. This chain's CDR3 is CAGSLGQVEAFF. The CDR3 nucleotides read TGCGCCGGCAGCTTGGGCCAGGTTGAAGCTTTCTTT.

This clonotype appeared a few times. The V and J genes are TRBV4-1 and TRBJ1-1, with a tentative D call TRBD1 (5 bases). This CDR3 spans 15 amino acids. Per the germline V gene, CDR1 is MGHRA and CDR2 is YSYEKL. V was clipped by 5 bases and J by 6 bases, with 19 bases between them. The CDR3 bases are TGCGCCAGCAGCGCCCCCCTGACAGTTTCCCCTGAAGCTTTCTTT. Translated: CASSAPLTVSPEAFF.

The sample holds a few counts of this clonotype. The chain employs TRBV5-1 and TRBJ1-1; TRBD1 might be the D (6 bases). The CDR3 length is 17 residues. Trimming stripped 1 base from V and 11 bases from J, with 27 bases between. The germline V gene has CDR1 SGHRS and CDR2 YFSETQ. The CDR3 nucleotides are TGCGCCAGCAGCTTGTTCCTTAGACGGACAGAGATTACCGGGGCTTTCTTT. Its translation: CASSLFLRRTEITGAFF.

This sequence joins TRBV27 and TRBJ2-1; D is undetermined. V was clipped by 1 base and J by 5 bases, with 6 bases between them. This CDR3 is 13 amino acids long. Looked up from germline, CDR1 is MNHEY and CDR2 is SMNVEV (reference sequence). CDR3 in amino acids: CASSLYGDNEQFF. The CDR3 DNA reads TGTGCCAGCAGTTTATATGGCGACAATGAGCAGTTCTTC.

This clonotype was counted only a few times. The genes are TRBV24-1 and TRBJ2-5, with D tentatively TRBD2 (7 bases). With 5 bases removed from V and 5 bases from J, the gap between germline ends came to 8 bases. CDR3 length: 12 amino acids. CDR1 is KGHDR, CDR2 SFDVKD, per germline. CDR3 in DNA: TGTGCCACCAGTGGGGGGGGCGAGACCCAGTACTTC. Translated, it gives CATSGGGETQYF.

This clonotype has at least ten counts. The rearrangement links TRBV4-1 to TRBJ2-3; 10 bases match TRBD2. CDR1 and CDR2 from the germline V gene are MGHRA and YSYEKL. V dropped 0 bases and J dropped 3; count of bases not matched to a gene: 9. The CDR3 sequence is 18 residues long. CDR3 amino acids: CASSQEPSGRVRTDTQYF. Written as DNA, the CDR3 is TGCGCCAGCAGCCAAGAGCCTAGCGGGAGAGTGAGAACAGATACGCAGTATTTT.

The genes are TRBV30 and TRBJ2-3; D is perhaps TRBD1 (6 bases). V shed 1 base and J shed 1 base, with 9 bases lying between them. CDR1 and CDR2 (germline): GTSNPN, SVGIG (reference sequence). This CDR3 has 14 amino acids. CDR3 loop: CAWSARGGTDTQYF. DNA of the CDR3: TGTGCCTGGAGTGCCAGGGGCGGCACAGATACGCAGTATTTT.

The chain has TRBV29-1 and TRBJ1-5; D gene uncertain. Germline V CDR1 and CDR2: SQVTM, ANQGSEA. The CDR3 loop spans 13 amino acids. Trimming took off 4 bases at V and 4 bases at J, with 11 bases between the two ends. The CDR3 sequence: CSVVWELNQPQHF. The CDR3 bases are TGCAGCGTTGTATGGGAATTGAATCAGCCCCAGCATTTT.

The chain uses TRBV28 and TRBJ1-2, with 7 bases aligning to TRBD1. From germline, CDR1 is MDHEN and CDR2 SYDVKM. The CDR3 contains 14 residues. V shed 4 bases, J shed 6 bases, and the junction held 8 bases outside the gene matches. As DNA, the CDR3 is TGTGCCAGCAGTTCCGACAGGGACTCGCATGGCTACACCTTC. As protein: CASSSDRDSHGYTF.

The genes are TRBV2 and TRBJ2-1, with 7 bases matching TRBD1. This CDR3 spans 13 amino acids. V was clipped by 9 bases and J by 9 bases; unmatched bases: 11. Germline CDR1 is SNHLY and CDR2 is FYNNEI. The CDR3 sequence: CASGQGVVGEQFF. In DNA form, the CDR3 reads TGTGCCAGTGGCCAGGGGGTTGTTGGTGAGCAGTTCTTC.

This clonotype was counted between two and nine times. The V gene is TRBV14, the J gene TRBJ1-2; tentative D call: TRBD1 (5 bases). The CDR3 has 15 amino acids. Germline V gene data show CDR1 as SGHDN and CDR2 as FVKESK. Between the trimmed V and J ends, which lost 0 bases and 5 bases, there was a span of 13 bases. CDR3 in amino acids: CASSQEGRGEYGYTF. The CDR3 DNA follows: TGTGCCAGCAGCCAAGAAGGTAGAGGGGAGTATGGCTACACCTTC.

The chain recombines TRBV4-1 with TRBJ2-5, with D possibly being TRBD2 (6 bases). Trimming pared 4 bases from V and 4 bases from J, leaving 10 bases between. CDR3 length: 13 amino acids. The germline V gene encodes CDR1 MGHRA and CDR2 YSYEKL. The CDR3 DNA reads TGCGCCAGCAGCCTACGGGGGATAGAGACCCAGTACTTC. Its protein product is CASSLRGIETQYF.

This clonotype was detected a few times. This chain links TRBV28 with TRBJ2-7; D remains unclear. Germline V gene lookup returns CDR1 MDHEN and CDR2 SYDVKM. With 3 bases removed from V and 6 bases from J, the gap between germline ends came to 21 bases. The CDR3 totals 16 residues. CDR3 protein: CASSFPLGRTRGEQYF. The CDR3 DNA reads TGTGCCAGCAGTTTCCCATTAGGACGGACCAGAGGCGAGCAGTACTTC.

This clonotype has a handful of counts. The DNA of the CDR3 is TGCAGCGTGGGGCCTGAGCGAGGTACCGGGGAGCTGTTTTTT. Translation: CSVGPERGTGELFF. J is TRBJ2-2 and V is TRBV29-1, with a tentative D call TRBD1 (5 bases). V lost 6 bases to trimming and J lost 5 bases, with 16 bases between them. The germline V gene encodes CDR1 SQVTM and CDR2 ANQGSEA. The CDR3 totals 14 residues.